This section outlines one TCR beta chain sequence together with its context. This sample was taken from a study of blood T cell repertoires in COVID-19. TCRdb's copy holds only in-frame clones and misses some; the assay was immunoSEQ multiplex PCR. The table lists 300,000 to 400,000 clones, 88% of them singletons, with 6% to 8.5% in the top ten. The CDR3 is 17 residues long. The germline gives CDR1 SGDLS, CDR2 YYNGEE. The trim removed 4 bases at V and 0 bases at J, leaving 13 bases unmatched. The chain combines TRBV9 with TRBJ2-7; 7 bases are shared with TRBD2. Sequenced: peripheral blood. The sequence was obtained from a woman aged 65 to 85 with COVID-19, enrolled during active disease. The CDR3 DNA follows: TGTGCCAGCAGCCCCGACCCCAGCGGGGTGAGCTCCTACGAGCAGTACTTC. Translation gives CASSPDPSGVSSYEQYF.